The clone carrying this T cell receptor beta chain was seen a single time. What it binds is not known. This sample is part of a study of shared clonotypes between healthy human individuals. Study at large: Each donor had three CD4 naive, three CD4 memory, two CD8 naive and one CD8 memory plate.

Per the germline V gene, CDR1 is SGHVS and CDR2 is FNYEAQ. Unmatched junction bases numbered 7, after V lost 3 bases and J lost 3 bases. The length of the CDR3 is 15 residues. Method: immunoSEQ multiplex PCR; TCRdb's copy keeps in-frame clones and lacks some. The sample contains over 2 million clones, just under 95% of which appear only once. Naive CD8 populations comprised CD45RO-negative cells positively selected for CCR7, excluding terminally differentiated effector memory CD45RA+ cells. Study-level findings and limits: How much donors shared clonotypes was expected to be affected by sequencing depth. Estimated richness was generally greater in naive than memory subsets.

Source material: naive CD8+ T cells sorted from blood. The rearrangement links TRBV7-6 to TRBJ2-5; 7 bases align to TRBD2. The TCR sequence derives from a man aged 18 to 30 in good health. Here the CDR3 DNA reads TGTGCCAGCAGCTTGGGAAGCGGGATTAAAGAGACCCAGTACTTC. Translated, it gives CASSLGSGIKETQYF. Combining the CDR3 with reference TRBV7-6 and TRBJ2-5 gives the whole variable domain GAGVSQSPRYKVTKRGQDVALRCDPISGHVSLYWYRQALGQGPEFLTYFNYEAQQDKSGLPNDRFSAERPEGSISTLTIQRTEQRDSAMYRCASSLGSGIKETQYFGPGTRLLVL.